This is a list of T cell receptor beta chains from one sample in a study of blood T cell repertoires in COVID-19. The method was immunoSEQ multiplex PCR; TCRdb's version includes in-frame clones alone and lacks a portion of them. The sample lists about 120,000 clones, over 75% seen once, with around 2.3% in the top ten. Sequenced material: peripheral blood. Source of these receptors: a man aged 50 or older with acute or convalescent COVID-19. Each CDR3 is given with its conserved first and last residue. Fields, in order: V gene, J gene, CDR3 protein.

>TRBV30|TRBJ1-5
CAWSTPGGRAFQPQHF
>TRBV5-1|TRBJ2-7
CASSSTTPSYEQYF
>TRBV5-1|TRBJ2-2
CASSLTLGELFF
>TRBV7-8|TRBJ2-2
CASSLAAGSNGELFF
>TRBV7-9|TRBJ2-7
CASSSRDTDEQYF
>TRBV3-1/TRBV3-2|TRBJ1-6
CASSRDRLEVSYNSPLHF
>TRBV27|TRBJ1-2
CASSLSSPPTGLGYTF
>TRBV19|TRBJ1-1
CASTQDSPRGTEAFF
>TRBV5-1|TRBJ1-1
CASSLAYAGLNTEAFF
>TRBV27|TRBJ1-5
CASSQDGEINQPQHF
>TRBV3-1/TRBV3-2|TRBJ1-1
CASSQVPGTEAFF
>TRBV4-1|TRBJ1-4
CASSQDNSKLFF
>TRBV13|TRBJ2-1
CASSLAGPGGGGYNEQFF
>TRBV19|TRBJ2-7
CASSPSGTPSYEQYF
>TRBV2|TRBJ1-5
CASFTDRNQPQHF
>TRBV6-6|TRBJ1-6
CASSLDRNYNSPLHF
>TRBV18|TRBJ2-6
CASSPATGTGANVLTF
>TRBV12-3/TRBV12-4|TRBJ1-2
CASSFGDGYTF
>TRBV5-6|TRBJ2-1
CASSFSVAAYNEQFF
>TRBV4-1|TRBJ1-5
CASSQAGGGGQPQHF
>TRBV6-4|TRBJ1-4
CASSAPLVRVGEKLFF
>TRBV13|TRBJ1-6
CASSFRVNSPLHF
>TRBV28|TRBJ2-7
CASSGGTSGTYEQYF
>TRBV6-1|TRBJ1-1
CASSELTLSNTEAFF
>TRBV27|TRBJ2-3
CASSLSGGLRLAGRGGRADTQYF
>TRBV10-3|TRBJ1-3
CAIGTGAGNTIYF
>TRBV6-5|TRBJ2-3
CASGALGTDTQYF
>TRBV7-3|TRBJ2-7
CASSYTGSSAYEQYF
>TRBV7-9|TRBJ2-5
CASSFWTGRPRSGETQYF
>TRBV5-1|TRBJ2-1
CASSNPRGGFYNEQFF
>TRBV27|TRBJ2-2
CASSWRGLAYTGELFF
>TRBV2|TRBJ1-4
CASSPWTGSNEKLFF
>TRBV11-3|TRBJ2-2
CASSPRQGGTGELFF
>TRBV11-3|TRBJ2-2
CASSFDDITADTGELFF
>TRBV24-1|TRBJ2-4
CATSDGDGDIQYF
>TRBV7-9|TRBJ1-2
CASSLTGVGYTF
>TRBV9|TRBJ2-7
CASSPGGPLSYEQYF
>TRBV24-1|TRBJ2-3
CATSDQRLAGVDTQYF
>TRBV10-2|TRBJ2-3
CASTSGTGGTDTQYF
>TRBV12-5|TRBJ2-7
CASGDRQYEQYF
>TRBV18|TRBJ2-4
CASSRGLAESRGKNIQYF
>TRBV7-9|TRBJ2-1
CASGGQGLGNEQFF
>TRBV5-1|TRBJ2-2
CASSRSGLAGGRGTGELFF
>TRBV5-1|TRBJ1-5
CASRLWADNQPQHF
>TRBV6-2/TRBV6-3|TRBJ2-3
CASSYPVAGGGYTDTQYF
>TRBV28|TRBJ2-2
CASTPSGFSAGELFF
>TRBV14|TRBJ2-7
CASSQVQRGEQYF
>TRBV4-1|TRBJ1-3
CASSQDRGRSGFSGNTIYF
>TRBV30|TRBJ1-3
CAWSAGNTIYF
>TRBV7-9|TRBJ2-7
CASSPWTSGGEQYF
>TRBV28|TRBJ1-5
CATLNRGSNQPQHF
>TRBV5-4|TRBJ2-7
CASSLAGWRSYEQYF
>TRBV6-5|TRBJ1-6
CASSYSAGISGSPLHF
>TRBV5-4|TRBJ2-3
CASSFRTGGLTDTQYF